This entry is about one TCR beta chain. Its antigen has not been determined. No much larger clonotype is one base removed from it; base qualities were not supplied. This entry comes from a study of blood T cells in healthy people across ages (dated by TCRdb to between 2015 and 2017). Context from the whole study: In model experiments, roughly one uniquely barcoded TCR beta cDNA molecule per two T cells was captured by template switching. To avoid experimental bias, donors of different ages were randomly spread across the sequencing lanes. The donors were divided into four age groups: young (average approximately 16 years), middle-aged (approximately 42), aged (approximately 64) and long-lived (roughly 88). The study measured age-related changes in TCR beta repertoire diversity using deep sequencing normalized with unique cDNA molecular identifiers. Two additional independent replicas of 1 million unique cDNA reads from the same blood draw were analyzed for two donors (one aged 18 to 30 and one aged 80 or older).

Systemically healthy Caucasian individuals from Russia, around 38 in total and aged roughly 6 to 100 years, were included as donors. About 10 milliliters of peripheral blood were collected from each donor into EDTA-treated Vacutainer tubes. Ficoll-Paque density-gradient centrifugation was used to isolate PBMCs, with at least 6.5 million per sample. Total RNA, at least 6 micrograms per sample, was extracted from PBMCs with Trizol reagent. For every donor, an aliquot of PBMCs went through flow cytometry to measure the percentages of naive CD45RAhigh/CD27high T cells. Results the study describes overall, beyond this receptor: Estimates of total diversity based on one million sequenced T cells were regarded as lower bounds and as underestimates. There was a strong correlation between observed TCR beta diversity and the percentage of naive T cells measured by flow cytometry. Observed TCR beta diversity per million T cells fell roughly linearly with age, and a significant reduction was already apparent by age about 36. Donor CMV infection status was unknown, potentially confounding age-related changes in expanded clonotypes. Compared with the aged group, the long-lived group had more naive CD4+ T cells, fewer expanded clones and increased TCR diversity, a pattern suggesting age selection. Conclusive comparison of naive and antigen-experienced compartments was prevented by the profiling of bulk unsorted PBMCs.

Libraries were built with 5' RACE. Instrument used: Illumina HiSeq 2500. A second about 7 to 11 cycle PCR used a sample-barcoded 5' primer and a J-beta primer mix. A unique molecular identifier was introduced onto each TCR beta cDNA molecule by a template-switch 5' adaptor carrying 12 random nucleotides. At least 2.5 million CDR3-containing paired-end reads were obtained from each sample. First-strand cDNA synthesis was performed from all RNA using the Mint cDNA synthesis kit, with priming by a TRBC-specific oligonucleotide. Following uracil-DNA glycosylase treatment, a first 18-cycle PCR with universal primers M1SS and BC2_uni_R was performed on all cDNA. Per the original workflow: Each sample was normalized by randomly selecting 1 million high-quality reads, each carrying a distinct molecular identifier. Reads with shared molecular identifiers were discarded instead of being binned into consensus sequences. MiTCR, run with a Q25 quality threshold and the strictest error-elimination algorithm, handled CDR3 identification, clonotype clustering and error correction. A nonparametric unseen species model using Euler transformation provided a lower-bound estimate of total TCR beta diversity. TCRdb itself trimmed the public reads at Q25 with fastp, ran MiXCR and retained productive beta chains. Entries are consolidated by CDR3 protein sequence, retaining the most common genes and DNA. TCRdb assigned the V and J calls; the authors' analysis was not used. For this sample the table gives roughly 680,000 distinct CDR3 sequences, of which around a fifth were detected only once. The ten largest clonotypes hold roughly 3.7% of the sample.

From a lookup of the germline V gene (reference sequence), CDR1 and CDR2 are DFQATT and SNEGSKA. CDR3 length: 12 amino acids, cysteine to phenylalanine. Only the CDR3 part of the read is kept: 36 bases, read in frame from the first base. The sequence came from a man in his 70s in good health. The rearranged chain carries TRBV20-1 and TRBJ2-5, and perhaps TRBD1 as D gene, on 6 matching bases. The closer fit of TRBJ2-1 to the DNA end suggests the J call may be wrong. What was sequenced was blood. The CDR3 protein: CSATRDTGEQFF. The bases are TGCAGTGCTACCCGGGACACAGGGGAGCAGTTCTTC.